Listed here are 22 T cell receptor beta chains from one sample, sequenced in a study of blood T cell repertoires in COVID-19. The protocol was immunoSEQ multiplex PCR, while the TCRdb copy is restricted to in-frame clones and leaves out a portion. The sample shows 100,000 to 150,000 clones, about 88% of them seen only once. Sequencing used peripheral blood. The receptors shown here come from a woman over 75 with acute or convalescent COVID-19.

The V call is TRBV18, the J call TRBJ2-7, with 11 positions matching TRBD1. In germline, CDR1 is KGHSH, CDR2 LQKENI. The CDR3 contains 14 residues. The V gene end was trimmed by 5 bases and the J gene end by 7 bases; junction bases not matched to a gene: 7. CDR3 nucleotides: TGTGCCAGCTCAGGCGGACAGGGGGCATGGGAGCAGTACTTC. It specifies CASSGGQGAWEQYF.

This sequence joins TRBV4-3 and TRBJ2-3; a possible D gene is TRBD1 (7 bases). CDR1 is LGHNA, CDR2 YSLEER, per germline. The CDR3 runs to 15 residues. With 4 bases removed from V and 2 bases from J, the gap between germline ends came to 13 bases. As DNA, the CDR3 is TGCGCCAGCAGCCGGCGGGACAGTTCCACAGATACGCAGTATTTT. Translation gives CASSRRDSSTDTQYF.

This clone has only one observation. The V and J genes are TRBV5-1 and TRBJ2-7; 9 positions match TRBD2. With V trimmed by 4 bases and J by 6 bases, 14 bases remained unmatched. Germline CDR1 SGHRS, CDR2 YFSETQ. The CDR3 contains 16 residues. CDR3 sequence (DNA): TGCGCCAGCAGCGGTGTAGGGGTAGCGGGAGTGGGCGAGCAGTACTTC. This codes for CASSGVGVAGVGEQYF.

This clone was seen a handful of times. The rearrangement links TRBV6-5 to TRBJ2-1, with D maybe TRBD2 (5 bases). Germline V gives CDR1 MNHEY, CDR2 SVGAGI. Between the trimmed V and J ends, which lost 0 bases and 7 bases, there was a span of 10 bases. This CDR3 contains 14 residues. DNA of the CDR3: TGTGCCAGCAGTTACTCCCGGGATGGGAATGAGCAGTTCTTC. It specifies CASSYSRDGNEQFF.

This clone was picked up one time. This chain links TRBV6-2 or TRBV6-3 with TRBJ2-3; the D is unclear. The germline V gene encodes CDR1 MNHEY and CDR2 SVGEGT. The CDR3 extends over 13 amino acids. The ends were cut back, 5 bases at V and 2 bases at J, with 8 bases in the middle. CDR3: CASSRDITDTQYF. The DNA of the CDR3 is TGTGCCAGCAGTAGAGACATCACAGATACGCAGTATTTT.

This chain links TRBV4-3 with TRBJ1-1, with D hard to call. The CDR3 has 15 residues. V was pared by 1 base and J by 4 bases, with 13 bases between. Germline V gives CDR1 LGHNA, CDR2 YSLEER. The CDR3: CASSQAAPGGTEAFF. In DNA, the CDR3 is TGCGCCAGCAGCCAAGCGGCCCCGGGTGGCACTGAAGCTTTCTTT.

The chain is built from TRBV3-1 (or the pseudogene TRBV3-2) and TRBJ2-5, with TRBD2 matching 10 bases. CDR1 and CDR2 from the germline V gene are LGHDT and YNNKEL (reference sequence). V dropped 4 bases and J dropped 3; count of bases not matched to a gene: 8. This CDR3 has 16 residues. DNA of the CDR3: TGTGCCAGCAGCCGACCACTAGCGGGGCGGAAAGAGACCCAGTACTTC. Encoded protein: CASSRPLAGRKETQYF.

This clone was detected a few times. The chain joins TRBV3-1 (or the pseudogene TRBV3-2) to TRBJ2-5; 12 bases are shared with TRBD2. The CDR3 has 15 residues. Germline trimming cut 8 bases from V and 0 bases from J; bases unmatched to any gene: 4. CDR1 and CDR2 from the germline V gene are LGHDT and YNNKEL (reference sequence). The chain's CDR3 is CASGRTSGDQETQYF. In DNA form, the CDR3 reads TGTGCCAGCGGAAGGACTAGCGGGGACCAAGAGACCCAGTACTTC.

The CDR3 is CASSTTSGGARELFF. CDR3 sequence (DNA): TGTGCCAGCAGCACGACTAGCGGGGGGGCCCGGGAGCTGTTTTTT. This chain joins TRBV7-2 and TRBJ2-2; 14 bases are a match to TRBD2. Germline CDR1 reads SGHTA; CDR2 reads FQGNSA. Germline trimming cut 5 bases from V and 9 bases from J; bases unmatched to any gene: 5. This CDR3 spans 15 amino acids.

The chain links TRBV4-1 to TRBJ2-2, with 7 bases matching TRBD2. The germline gives CDR1 MGHRA, CDR2 YSYEKL. Trimming cost V 7 bases and J 5 bases; bases outside gene matches: 10. The CDR3 covers 15 residues. The CDR3 region has the DNA TGCGCCAGCAAAAAACCGGGAGGAAAAACCGGGGAGCTGTTTTTT. Protein sequence: CASKKPGGKTGELFF.

There are a few counts of this clone. One end of the junction fails to match germline, which may point to a read error. The chain combines TRBV6-5 with TRBJ2-5; D unclear. There are 14 residues in the CDR3. Per germline, CDR1 MNHEY and CDR2 SVGAGI. This CDR3 is CASSYSEGQGTQYF. CDR3 nucleotides: TGTGCCAGCAGTTACAGCGAAGGCCAAGGGACCCAGTACTTC.

J is TRBJ2-2 and V is TRBV7-9, with D maybe TRBD1 (6 bases). CDR1 is SEHNR, CDR2 FQNEAQ, per germline (reference sequence). There are 16 residues in the CDR3. Trimming left V 3 bases short and J 1 base short, with 12 bases between. The CDR3 DNA sequence: TGTGCCAGCAGCTTCCCAGGGGCCTTGAACACCGGGGAGCTGTTTTTT. It translates to CASSFPGALNTGELFF.

The table lists this clone with a few counts. CDR3 sequence reads: CASSESLQETQYF. The CDR3 coding sequence is TGCGCCAGCAGTGAGTCGCTACAAGAGACCCAGTACTTC. The gene calls are TRBV10-1 and TRBJ2-5, with D hard to call. CDR1 is WNHNN and CDR2 is SYGVQD in the germline V gene (reference sequence). V was pared by 0 bases and J by 2 bases, with 4 bases between. This CDR3 is built from 13 residues.

The rearrangement links TRBV5-6 to TRBJ2-2; 9 bases line up with TRBD1. Losses at the gene ends were 4 bases for V and 6 bases for J; bases not matched to a gene: 4. The CDR3 extends over 14 amino acids. In germline, CDR1 is SGHDT, CDR2 YYEEEE. The DNA of the CDR3 is TGTGCCAGCAGCAAAGGGACAGGGTCCGGGGAGCTGTTTTTT. Translation gives CASSKGTGSGELFF.

V gene TRBV7-2 combines with J gene TRBJ1-6; 7 bases are a match to TRBD1. This CDR3 spans 16 amino acids. V was clipped by 3 bases and J by 2 bases; unmatched bases: 4. Germline V gene sequence: CDR1 SGHTA, CDR2 FQGNSA. The CDR3 nucleotides are TGTGCCAGCAGCTTTGACAGGGTAGCCTATAATTCACCCCTCCACTTT. As protein: CASSFDRVAYNSPLHF.

The CDR3 DNA follows: TGCGCCAGCAGCTTGCCCCTAAGCTCTGGGGCCAACGTCCTGACTTTC. Translation gives CASSLPLSSGANVLTF. The V and J genes are TRBV5-1 and TRBJ2-6; D is undetermined. CDR3 length: 16 amino acids. Germline CDR1 SGHRS, CDR2 YFSETQ. V lost 1 base and J lost 0, with 8 bases in between.

This clone was observed a handful of times. V and J are TRBV7-9 and TRBJ1-4, with TRBD1 matching over 7 bases. Germline loops: CDR1 SEHNR, CDR2 FQNEAQ (reference sequence). The length of the CDR3 is 16 residues. The V and J ends lost 5 bases and 8 bases, in that order; junction bases with no gene match: 14. Written as DNA, the CDR3 is TGTGCCAGCAGCCGCAGAGGGGACAGCGCGGGGGAAAAACTGTTTTTT. Encoded protein: CASSRRGDSAGEKLFF. The full variable domain, its missing parts supplied by reference TRBV7-9 and TRBJ1-4, is DTGVSQNPRHKITKRGQNVTFRCDPISEHNRLYWYRQTLGQGPEFLTYFQNEAQLEKSRLLSDRFSAERPKGSFSTLEIQRTEQGDSAMYLCASSRRGDSAGEKLFFGSGTQLSVL.

The chain is built from TRBV5-6 and TRBJ1-2, with D perhaps TRBD1 (5 bases). Trimming cost V 0 bases and J 3 bases, with 12 bases left between them. Germline CDR1 is SGHDT and CDR2 is YYEEEE. This CDR3 has 15 amino acids. CDR3 amino acids: CASSLVAGYDYGYTF. CDR3 nucleotide sequence: TGTGCCAGCAGCTTGGTTGCAGGGTATGACTATGGCTACACCTTC.

The V call is TRBV24-1, the J call TRBJ2-3; TRBD2 is a possible D gene (6 bases). Germline loops: CDR1 KGHDR, CDR2 SFDVKD. V was clipped by 3 bases and J by 1 base, with 10 bases between them. The CDR3 covers 15 residues. The CDR3 loop reads CATSDGRGGTDTQYF. CDR3 DNA: TGTGCCACCAGTGATGGGCGGGGAGGCACAGATACGCAGTATTTT.

This rearrangement joins TRBV5-4 to TRBJ2-2; TRBD2 matches 8 bases. In germline, CDR1 is SGHNT, CDR2 YYREEE (reference sequence). The CDR3 spans 15 residues. The junction had 10 bases not matched to a gene; V was cut back by 4 bases and J by 8 bases. CDR3 residues: CASSRREGRTGELFF. DNA of the CDR3: TGTGCCAGCAGCCGTCGGGAGGGGAGGACGGGGGAGCTGTTTTTT.

V usage is TRBV6-5 and J usage is TRBJ1-5; unclear D gene. Germline V gives CDR1 MNHEY, CDR2 SVGAGI. The CDR3 has 14 residues. Trimming took 8 bases from V and 3 from J, leaving 14 bases between them. CDR3 sequence (DNA): TGTGCCAGCCGGGGAGGTATTAACAATCAGCCCCAGCATTTT. Protein: CASRGGINNQPQHF.

The V call is TRBV6-4, the J call TRBJ2-2; no reliable D call. The length of the CDR3 is 13 residues. With 2 bases removed from V and 7 bases from J, the gap between germline ends came to 8 bases. CDR1 MRHNA and CDR2 SNTAGT come from the germline V gene. CDR3 nucleotide sequence: TGTGCCAGCAGTGACATGTCGGGCGGGGAGCTGTTTTTT. Translating gives CASSDMSGGELFF.